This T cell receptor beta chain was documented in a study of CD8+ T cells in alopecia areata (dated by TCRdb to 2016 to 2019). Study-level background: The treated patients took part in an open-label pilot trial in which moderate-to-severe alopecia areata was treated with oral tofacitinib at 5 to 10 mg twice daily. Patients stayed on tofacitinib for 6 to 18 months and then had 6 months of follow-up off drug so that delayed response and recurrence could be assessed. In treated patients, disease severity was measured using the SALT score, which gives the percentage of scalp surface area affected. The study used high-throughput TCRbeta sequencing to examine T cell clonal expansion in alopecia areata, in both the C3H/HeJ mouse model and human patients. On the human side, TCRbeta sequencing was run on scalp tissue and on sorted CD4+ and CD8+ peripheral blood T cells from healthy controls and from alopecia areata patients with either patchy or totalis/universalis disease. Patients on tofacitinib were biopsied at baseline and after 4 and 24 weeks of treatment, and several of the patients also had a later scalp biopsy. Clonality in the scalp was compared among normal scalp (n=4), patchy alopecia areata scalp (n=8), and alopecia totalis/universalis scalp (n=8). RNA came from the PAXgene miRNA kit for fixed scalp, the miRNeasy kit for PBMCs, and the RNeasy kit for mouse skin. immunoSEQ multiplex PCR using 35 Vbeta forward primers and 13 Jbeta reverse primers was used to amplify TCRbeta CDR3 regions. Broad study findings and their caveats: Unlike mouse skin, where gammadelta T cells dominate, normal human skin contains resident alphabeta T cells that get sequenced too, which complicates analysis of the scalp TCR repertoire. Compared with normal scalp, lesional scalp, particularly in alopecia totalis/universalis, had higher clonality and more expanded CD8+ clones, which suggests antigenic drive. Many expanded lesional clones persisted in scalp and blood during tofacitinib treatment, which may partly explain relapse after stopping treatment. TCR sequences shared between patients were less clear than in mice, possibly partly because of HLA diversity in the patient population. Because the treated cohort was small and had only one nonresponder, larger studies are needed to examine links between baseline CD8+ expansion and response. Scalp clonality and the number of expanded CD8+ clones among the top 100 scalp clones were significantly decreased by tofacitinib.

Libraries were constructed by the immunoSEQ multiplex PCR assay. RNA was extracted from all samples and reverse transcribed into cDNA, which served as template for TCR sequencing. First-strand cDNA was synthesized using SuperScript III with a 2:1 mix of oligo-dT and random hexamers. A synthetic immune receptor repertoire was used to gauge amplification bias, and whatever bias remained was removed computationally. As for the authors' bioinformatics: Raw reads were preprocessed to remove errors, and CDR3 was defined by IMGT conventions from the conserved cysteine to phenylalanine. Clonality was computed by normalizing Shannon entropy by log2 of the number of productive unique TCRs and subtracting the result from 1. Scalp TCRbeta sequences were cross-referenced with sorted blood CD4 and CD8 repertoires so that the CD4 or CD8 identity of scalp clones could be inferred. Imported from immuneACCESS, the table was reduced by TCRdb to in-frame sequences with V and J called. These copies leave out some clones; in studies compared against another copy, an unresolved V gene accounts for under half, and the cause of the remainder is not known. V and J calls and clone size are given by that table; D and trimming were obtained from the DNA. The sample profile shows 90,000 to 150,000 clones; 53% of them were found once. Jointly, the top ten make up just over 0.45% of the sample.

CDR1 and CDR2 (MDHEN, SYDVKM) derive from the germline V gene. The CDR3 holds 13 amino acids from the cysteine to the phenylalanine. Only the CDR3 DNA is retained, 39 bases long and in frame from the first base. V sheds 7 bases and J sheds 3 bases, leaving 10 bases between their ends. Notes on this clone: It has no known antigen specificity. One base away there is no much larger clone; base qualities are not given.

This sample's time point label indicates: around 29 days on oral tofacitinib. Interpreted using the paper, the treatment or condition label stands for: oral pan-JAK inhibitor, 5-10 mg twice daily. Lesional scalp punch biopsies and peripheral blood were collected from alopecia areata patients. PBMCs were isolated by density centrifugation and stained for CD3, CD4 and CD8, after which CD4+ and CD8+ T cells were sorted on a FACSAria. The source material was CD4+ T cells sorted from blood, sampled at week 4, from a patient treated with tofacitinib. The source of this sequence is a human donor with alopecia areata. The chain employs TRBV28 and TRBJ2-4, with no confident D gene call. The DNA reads TGTGCCAGCAATCTGTTAGGCAAAAACATTCAGTACTTC. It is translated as CASNLLGKNIQYF.